The 21 T cell receptor beta chains below all came from one sample that was sequenced in a study of cytomegalovirus exposure and HLA in healthy donors (dated by TCRdb to about 2017). Receptor libraries were prepared by the immunoSEQ multiplex PCR assay. TCRdb holds this immuneACCESS table with in-frame rearrangements only. Some clones are missing; in checked studies, unresolved V genes explain under half, and the rest has no known cause. This sample lists around 150,000 clones; approximately 84% were detected once. Clones ranked in the top ten supply 10% of the sample. The specimen was PBMCs. The receptors stem from a young man in good health and CMV-seropositive.

The chain recombines TRBV10-1 with TRBJ2-3, with TRBD2 matching over 11 bases. There are 17 residues in the CDR3. With V trimmed by 3 bases and J by 3 bases, 8 bases remained unmatched. Germline V gene sequence: CDR1 WNHNN, CDR2 SYGVQD (reference sequence). CDR3 coding DNA: TGCGCCAGCAGTGATACCTTAGCGGGAGGGGGAACAGATACGCAGTATTTT. It translates to CASSDTLAGGGTDTQYF.

This chain links TRBV25-1 with TRBJ2-2, with D possibly TRBD1 on 6 matching bases. This CDR3 contains 14 residues. Germline values: CDR1 MGHDK, CDR2 SYGVNS. Between the trimmed V and J ends, which lost 4 bases and 3 bases, there was a span of 9 bases. The chain's CDR3 is CASSAGGDTGELFF. The CDR3 nucleotides are TGTGCCAGCAGTGCTGGGGGCGACACCGGGGAGCTGTTTTTT.

The V and J genes are TRBV18 and TRBJ1-1; D remains ambiguous. Germline CDR1 is KGHSH and CDR2 is LQKENI. CDR3 length: 14 residues. Trimming removed 3 bases from V and 5 bases from J, with 13 bases in between. CDR3 residues: CASSPESTGTEAFF. The CDR3 coding sequence is TGTGCCAGCTCACCTGAGTCCACGGGGACTGAAGCTTTCTTT.

The chain employs TRBV6-6 and TRBJ2-7, with 9 bases matching TRBD1. Germline V gives CDR1 MNHNY, CDR2 SVGAGI (reference sequence). After removal of 8 bases from V and 2 bases from J, the junction contained 1 base not matched to a gene. The CDR3 contains 12 residues. The CDR3 DNA reads TGTGCCAGCGGGACAGGGCCCTACGAGCAGTACTTC. Protein product: CASGTGPYEQYF.

This chain links TRBV7-8 with TRBJ2-1, with 7 bases matching TRBD2. The CDR3 runs to 13 residues. V gave up 5 bases and J gave up 4 bases; unmatched junction bases: 2. Germline assignment: CDR1 SGHVS and CDR2 FQNEAQ. The CDR3 spells CASSLSGYNEQFF. DNA of the CDR3: TGTGCCAGCAGCCTTAGCGGGTACAATGAGCAGTTCTTC.

V is TRBV7-8 and J is TRBJ1-4, with no clear D. This CDR3 has 14 residues. The V end was cut by 4 bases, the J end by 2 bases, with 8 bases between. Germline V gives CDR1 SGHVS, CDR2 FQNEAQ. The CDR3 loop reads CASSSSVTNEKLFF. In nucleotides, the CDR3 is TGTGCCAGCAGCTCCTCCGTGACTAATGAAAAACTGTTTTTT.

The chain links TRBV7-9 to TRBJ1-4; D not resolved. The germline CDR1 and CDR2 sequences are SEHNR and FQNEAQ (reference sequence). V was pared by 0 bases and J by 8 bases, with 10 bases between. The CDR3 is 14 residues long. CDR3 bases: TGTGCCAGCAGCTTAGCCAGGTCTCGGGAAAAACTGTTTTTT. This translates into CASSLARSREKLFF. The full variable domain, rest sourced from reference TRBV7-9 and TRBJ1-4, is DTGVSQNPRHKITKRGQNVTFRCDPISEHNRLYWYRQTLGQGPEFLTYFQNEAQLEKSRLLSDRFSAERPKGSFSTLEIQRTEQGDSAMYLCASSLARSREKLFFGSGTQLSVL.

This chain connects TRBV6-5 to TRBJ1-2; D gene uncertain. CDR1 is MNHEY and CDR2 is SVGAGI in the germline V gene. V lost 5 bases and J lost 4, with 5 bases in between. There are 11 residues in the CDR3. CDR3 DNA sequence: TGTGCCAGCAGTGACACCTATGGCTACACCTTC. This codes for CASSDTYGYTF.

This chain connects TRBV6-5 to TRBJ2-7, with D possibly TRBD1 on 5 matching bases. The V gene's germline CDR1 is MNHEY and CDR2 SVGAGI. The V and J ends lost 3 bases and 2 bases respectively, with 11 bases between them. The CDR3 contains 14 residues. The DNA for the CDR3 is TGTGCCAGCAGTTATACGGACACCACCTACGAGCAGTACTTC. Translation: CASSYTDTTYEQYF.

The V call is TRBV7-2, the J call TRBJ2-7; 7 nucleotides line up with TRBD1. Germline V gene sequence: CDR1 SGHTA, CDR2 FQGNSA. This CDR3 has 15 amino acids. Losses at the gene ends were 0 bases for V and 3 bases for J; bases not matched to a gene: 5. This chain's CDR3 is CASSLATGPNYEQYF. The DNA for the CDR3 is TGTGCCAGCAGCTTAGCGACAGGGCCTAACTACGAGCAGTACTTC.

This clone was found once. J is TRBJ1-4 and V is TRBV6-5; 12 bases are a match to TRBD1. Germline loops: CDR1 MNHEY, CDR2 SVGAGI. The V segment lost 2 bases and the J segment 8 bases; nucleotides outside the gene matches: 0. CDR3 length: 14 residues. The chain's CDR3 is CASSYGTGGEKLFF. CDR3 bases: TGTGCCAGCAGTTACGGGACAGGGGGCGAAAAACTGTTTTTT.

The chain couples TRBV19 to TRBJ2-1, with D perhaps matching TRBD1 (6 bases). The germline V gene encodes CDR1 LNHDA and CDR2 SQIVND (reference sequence). The V and J ends lost 5 bases and 0 bases respectively, with 11 bases between them. The CDR3 length is 15 residues. The CDR3 reads CASSEGHRSYNEQFF. The CDR3 DNA reads as TGTGCCAGTAGTGAGGGACACCGCTCCTACAATGAGCAGTTCTTC. The variable domain in full, completed from reference TRBV19 and TRBJ2-1, reads DGGITQSPKYLFRKEGQNVTLSCEQNLNHDAMYWYRQDPGQGLRLIYYSQIVNDFQKGDIAEGYSVSREKKESFPLTVTSAQKNPTAFYLCASSEGHRSYNEQFFGPGTRLTVL.

This clone was recorded only once. The J gene is TRBJ1-2, the V gene TRBV5-1, with 10 bases that match TRBD1. From germline, CDR1 is SGHRS and CDR2 YFSETQ. The CDR3 runs to 18 residues. J gave up 3 bases and V 4 bases, and 15 bases lay outside the gene matches. This chain's CDR3 is CASSAGENWGTGDYGYTF. The CDR3 region has the DNA TGCGCCAGCAGCGCCGGAGAGAACTGGGGGACAGGGGACTATGGCTACACCTTC.

The sample holds a few counts of this clone. The chain recombines TRBV2 with TRBJ1-5, with D maybe TRBD1 (6 bases). The CDR3 has 13 residues. Germline V gene lookup returns CDR1 SNHLY and CDR2 FYNNEI. Trimming took off 8 bases at V and 4 bases at J, with 12 bases between the two ends. The CDR3 reads CASLGQPNQPQHF. The CDR3 nucleotides read TGTGCCAGCCTCGGACAGCCAAATCAGCCCCAGCATTTT.

The chain links TRBV7-2 to TRBJ2-7; the D gene is possibly TRBD1 (7 bases). CDR1 is SGHTA, CDR2 FQGNSA, per germline. The V and J ends lost 1 base and 2 bases respectively, with 12 bases between them. This CDR3 contains 15 residues. CDR3 sequence (DNA): TGTGCCAGCAGCTTAGGTCAGGGGGGCACCTACGAGCAGTACTTC. Encoded protein: CASSLGQGGTYEQYF.

V and J are TRBV9 and TRBJ1-6, with TRBD1 as a possible D gene (5 bases). V was pared by 0 bases and J by 0 bases, with 16 bases between. CDR1 is SGDLS and CDR2 is YYNGEE in the germline V gene. This CDR3 contains 19 residues. The DNA for the CDR3 is TGTGCCAGCAGCGTAGCAGGGCAGGCCTACGGCTCCTATAATTCACCCCTCCACTTT. Protein: CASSVAGQAYGSYNSPLHF.

The chain links TRBV7-2 to TRBJ2-1; D is uncertain. The V and J ends lost 5 bases and 10 bases respectively, with 18 bases between them. This CDR3 comprises 14 residues. In germline, CDR1 is SGHTA, CDR2 FQGNSA. Here the CDR3 DNA reads TGTGCCAGCAGCACCGTGCCCTACCACCTAGAGCAGTTCTTC. This sequence encodes CASSTVPYHLEQFF.

V is TRBV7-6 and J is TRBJ2-7; TRBD1 aligns across 7 bases. The CDR3 has 13 amino acids. Per germline, CDR1 SGHVS and CDR2 FNYEAQ. The V and J ends lost 4 bases and 0 bases, in that order; junction bases with no gene match: 0. This CDR3 is CASSWDSSYEQYF. CDR3 DNA sequence: TGTGCCAGCAGCTGGGACAGCTCCTACGAGCAGTACTTC.

The rearrangement uses TRBV19 and TRBJ2-7; TRBD1 aligns across 9 bases. V lost 1 base, J lost 5 bases, and 0 bases stayed unmatched. Germline V lookup: CDR1 LNHDA, CDR2 SQIVND (reference sequence). The CDR3 runs to 13 residues. CDR3 nucleotides: TGTGCCAGTAGTATAGGGACAGGGGACGAGCAGTACTTC. Its protein product is CASSIGTGDEQYF.

The V and J genes are TRBV5-1 and TRBJ1-4, with 9 bases matching TRBD1. The CDR3 has 16 amino acids. Per germline, CDR1 SGHRS and CDR2 YFSETQ. V trimming: 1 base; J trimming: 0 bases; junction bases outside the gene matches: 1. CDR3: CASSLRTGATNEKLFF. CDR3 bases: TGCGCCAGCAGCTTGAGGACAGGGGCAACTAATGAAAAACTGTTTTTT.

The genes are TRBV4-3 and TRBJ1-1, with 9 bases lining up with TRBD1. The V and J ends lost 4 bases and 5 bases, in that order; junction bases with no gene match: 2. The CDR3 contains 13 residues. Germline V CDR1 and CDR2: LGHNA, YSLEER. CDR3 protein: CASSLGQGTEAFF. The CDR3 coding sequence is TGCGCCAGCAGCCTGGGACAGGGAACTGAAGCTTTCTTT.